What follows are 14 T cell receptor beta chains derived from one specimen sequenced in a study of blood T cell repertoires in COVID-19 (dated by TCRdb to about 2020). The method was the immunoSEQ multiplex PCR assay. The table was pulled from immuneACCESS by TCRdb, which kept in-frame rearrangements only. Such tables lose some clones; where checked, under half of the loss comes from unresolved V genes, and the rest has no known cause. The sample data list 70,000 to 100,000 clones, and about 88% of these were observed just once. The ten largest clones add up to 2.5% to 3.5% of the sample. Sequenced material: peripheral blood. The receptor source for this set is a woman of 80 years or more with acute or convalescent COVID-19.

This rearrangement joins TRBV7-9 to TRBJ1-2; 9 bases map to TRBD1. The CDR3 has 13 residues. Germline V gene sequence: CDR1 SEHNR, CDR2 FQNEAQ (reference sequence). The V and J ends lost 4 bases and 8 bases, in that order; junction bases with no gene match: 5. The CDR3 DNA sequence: TGTGCCAGCAGCTCGGACAGGGGAGGAGGCTACACCTTC. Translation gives CASSSDRGGGYTF.

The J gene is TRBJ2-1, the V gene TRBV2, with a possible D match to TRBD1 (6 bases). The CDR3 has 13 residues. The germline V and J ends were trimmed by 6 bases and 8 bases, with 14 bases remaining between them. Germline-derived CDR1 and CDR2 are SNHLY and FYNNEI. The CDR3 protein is CASREQGIDEQFF. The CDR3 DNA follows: TGTGCCAGCAGGGAGCAGGGGATTGATGAGCAGTTCTTC. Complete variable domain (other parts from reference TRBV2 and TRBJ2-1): EPEVTQTPSHQVTQMGQEVILRCVPISNHLYFYWYRQILGQKVEFLVSFYNNEISEKSEIFDDQFSVERPDGSNFTLKIRSTKLEDSAMYFCASREQGIDEQFFGPGTRLTVL.

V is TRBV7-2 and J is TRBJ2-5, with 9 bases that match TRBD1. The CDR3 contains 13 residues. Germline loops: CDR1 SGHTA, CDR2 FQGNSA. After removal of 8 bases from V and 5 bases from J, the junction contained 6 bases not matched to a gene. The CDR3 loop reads CASYGTGWETQYF. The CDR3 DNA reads TGTGCCAGCTATGGGACAGGGTGGGAGACCCAGTACTTC. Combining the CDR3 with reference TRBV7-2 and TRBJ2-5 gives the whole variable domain GAGVSQSPSNKVTEKGKDVELRCDPISGHTALYWYRQSLGQGLEFLIYFQGNSAPDKSGLPSDRFSAERTGGSVSTLTIQRTQQEDSAVYLCASYGTGWETQYFGPGTRLLVL.

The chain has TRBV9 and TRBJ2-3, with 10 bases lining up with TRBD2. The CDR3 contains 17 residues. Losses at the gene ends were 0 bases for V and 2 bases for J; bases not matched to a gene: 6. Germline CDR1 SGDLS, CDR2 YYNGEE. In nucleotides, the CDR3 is TGTGCCAGCAGCGTAGATCCAGCGGGGGGGACCACAGATACGCAGTATTTT. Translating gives CASSVDPAGGTTDTQYF.

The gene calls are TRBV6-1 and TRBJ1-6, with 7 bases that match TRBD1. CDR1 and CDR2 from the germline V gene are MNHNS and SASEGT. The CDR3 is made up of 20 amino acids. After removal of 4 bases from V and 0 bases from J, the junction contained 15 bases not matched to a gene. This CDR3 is CASSGLGGSGPGSYNSPLHF. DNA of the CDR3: TGTGCCAGCAGTGGCCTAGGGGGCTCCGGCCCTGGCTCCTATAATTCACCCCTCCACTTT.

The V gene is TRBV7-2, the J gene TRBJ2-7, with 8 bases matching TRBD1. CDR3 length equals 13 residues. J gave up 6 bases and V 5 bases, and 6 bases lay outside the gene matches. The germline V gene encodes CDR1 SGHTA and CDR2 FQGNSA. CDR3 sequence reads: CASSLDRVREQYF. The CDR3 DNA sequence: TGTGCCAGCAGCCTGGACAGGGTTCGCGAGCAGTACTTC. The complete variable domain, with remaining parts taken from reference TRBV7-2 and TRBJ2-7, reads GAGVSQSPSNKVTEKGKDVELRCDPISGHTALYWYRQSLGQGLEFLIYFQGNSAPDKSGLPSDRFSAERTGGSVSTLTIQRTQQEDSAVYLCASSLDRVREQYFGPGTRLTVT.

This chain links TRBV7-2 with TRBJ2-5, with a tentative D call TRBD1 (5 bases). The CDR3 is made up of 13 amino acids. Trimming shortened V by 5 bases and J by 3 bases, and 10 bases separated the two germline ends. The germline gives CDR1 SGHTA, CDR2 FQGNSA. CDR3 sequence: CASSIAREETQYF. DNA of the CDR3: TGTGCCAGCAGCATTGCCAGGGAAGAGACCCAGTACTTC.

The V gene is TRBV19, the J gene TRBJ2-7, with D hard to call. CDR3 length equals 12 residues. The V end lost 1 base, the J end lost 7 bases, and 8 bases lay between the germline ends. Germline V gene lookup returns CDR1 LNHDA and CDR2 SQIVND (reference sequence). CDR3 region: CASSIGSGEQYF. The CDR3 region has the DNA TGTGCCAGTAGTATAGGTTCCGGGGAGCAGTACTTC.

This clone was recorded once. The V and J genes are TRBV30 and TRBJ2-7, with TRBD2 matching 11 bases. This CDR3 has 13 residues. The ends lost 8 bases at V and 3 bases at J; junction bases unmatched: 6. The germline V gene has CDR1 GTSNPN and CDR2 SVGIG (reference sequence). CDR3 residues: CAASGTSGYEQYF. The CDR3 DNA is TGTGCCGCCTCAGGGACTAGCGGCTACGAGCAGTACTTC.

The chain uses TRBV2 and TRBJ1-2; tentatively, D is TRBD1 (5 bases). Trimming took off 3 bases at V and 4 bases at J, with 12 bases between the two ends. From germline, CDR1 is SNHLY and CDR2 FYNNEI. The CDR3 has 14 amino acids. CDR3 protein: CASSEETVPYGYTF. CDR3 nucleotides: TGTGCCAGCAGTGAGGAGACAGTACCCTATGGCTACACCTTC.

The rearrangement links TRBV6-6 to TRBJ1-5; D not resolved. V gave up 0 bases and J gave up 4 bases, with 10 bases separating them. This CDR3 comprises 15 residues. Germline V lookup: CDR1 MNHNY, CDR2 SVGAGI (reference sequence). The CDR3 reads CASSYSRTGNQPQHF. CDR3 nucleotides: TGTGCCAGCAGTTACTCCCGTACGGGGAATCAGCCCCAGCATTTT.

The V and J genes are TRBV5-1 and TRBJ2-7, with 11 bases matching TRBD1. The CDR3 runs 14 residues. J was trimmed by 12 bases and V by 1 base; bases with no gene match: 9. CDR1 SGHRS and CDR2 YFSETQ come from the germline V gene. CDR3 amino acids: CASSLTGTGGFRYF. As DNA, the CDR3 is TGCGCCAGCAGCTTGACCGGGACAGGGGGTTTTCGGTACTTC.

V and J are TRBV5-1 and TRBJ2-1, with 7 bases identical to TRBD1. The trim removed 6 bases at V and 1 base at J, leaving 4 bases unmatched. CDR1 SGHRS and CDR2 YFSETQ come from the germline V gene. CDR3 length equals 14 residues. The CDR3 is CASNEQGSYNEQFF. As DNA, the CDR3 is TGCGCCAGCAACGAACAGGGGTCCTACAATGAGCAGTTCTTC.

CDR3: CASNGGGTEPQHF. DNA of the CDR3: TGTGCCAGCAACGGGGGGGGGACGGAGCCCCAGCATTTT. The chain has TRBV28 and TRBJ1-5, with D maybe TRBD1 (5 bases). The CDR3 loop spans 13 amino acids. Germline-derived CDR1 and CDR2 are MDHEN and SYDVKM. The V end lost 7 bases, the J end lost 8 bases, and 15 bases lay between the germline ends.